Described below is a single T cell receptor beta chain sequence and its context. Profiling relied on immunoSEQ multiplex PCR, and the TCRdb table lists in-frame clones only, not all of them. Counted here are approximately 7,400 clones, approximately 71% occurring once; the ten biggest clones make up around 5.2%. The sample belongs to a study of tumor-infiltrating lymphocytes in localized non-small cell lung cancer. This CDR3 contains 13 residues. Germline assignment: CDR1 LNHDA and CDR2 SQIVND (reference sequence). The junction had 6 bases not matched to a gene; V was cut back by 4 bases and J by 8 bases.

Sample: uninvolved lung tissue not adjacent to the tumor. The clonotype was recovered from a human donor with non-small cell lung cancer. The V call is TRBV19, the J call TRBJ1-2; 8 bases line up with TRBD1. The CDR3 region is CASSTDNRGGYTF. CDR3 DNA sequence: TGTGCCAGTAGTACCGACAACAGGGGGGGCTACACCTTC.